This is a list of T cell receptor beta chains from one sample in a study of blood T cell repertoires in COVID-19. Libraries were prepared by immunoSEQ multiplex PCR; TCRdb keeps only in-frame clonotypes and omits some of them. This table holds a few hundred thousand clones, roughly 90% found once. The sample comprised PBMCs or T cells enriched from blood (not recorded which). Receptors originate from a woman aged 40 to 50 who had been exposed to COVID-19. The conserved cysteine and the conserved F or W are not part of the CDR3 here. Each record gives: CDR3 protein, CDR3 length, J gene, V gene.

ASSLFGSRGETQY	13	TRBJ2-5	TRBV7-3
AISNTGGTEAF	11	TRBJ1-1	TRBV10-3
ASCRDRGNQPQH	12	TRBJ1-5	TRBV2
ASSLGLVNIQY	11	TRBJ2-4	TRBV12-3/TRBV12-4
ASSQDRTGKRDEAF	14	TRBJ1-1	TRBV3-1/TRBV3-2
ASSDRENQPQH	11	TRBJ1-5	TRBV19
ASSPSLAGGDNEQF	14	TRBJ2-1	TRBV9
ASSHGTGRGNTEAF	14	TRBJ1-1	TRBV4-3
ASSREGAGLNTEAF	14	TRBJ1-1	TRBV5-5
AWTSRGHRDTEAF	13	TRBJ1-1	TRBV30
ASSLVLVVS	9	TRBJ1-2	TRBV5-6
AWNQAQETQY	10	TRBJ2-5	TRBV30
ATSDGGLAGGRDTQY	15	TRBJ2-3	TRBV24-1
ASSRGTNNEQF	11	TRBJ2-1	TRBV7-6
ASSIQGRTNLGTEAF	15	TRBJ1-1	TRBV7-2
SASSGGAAKTQY	12	TRBJ2-5	TRBV20-1
ASSRGQGAAEQF	12	TRBJ2-1	TRBV10-2
ASSPSRDRERGSPLH	15	TRBJ1-6	TRBV10-1
ASSSRTGSYGYT	12	TRBJ1-2	TRBV5-1
ASSLAASGGKETDTQY	16	TRBJ2-3	TRBV11-2
ATSDNRGNNEQF	12	TRBJ2-1	TRBV24-1
ASSTPGTGVPGYT	13	TRBJ1-2	TRBV19
ASSDTGNQRADTQY	14	TRBJ2-3	TRBV19
ASSYVTSGTASVYEQY	16	TRBJ2-7	TRBV6-2/TRBV6-3
ASSYSGARNTEAF	13	TRBJ1-1	TRBV6-5
ASSISSGGAGEQY	13	TRBJ2-7	TRBV9
ATRNHGTDNQPQH	13	TRBJ1-5	TRBV28